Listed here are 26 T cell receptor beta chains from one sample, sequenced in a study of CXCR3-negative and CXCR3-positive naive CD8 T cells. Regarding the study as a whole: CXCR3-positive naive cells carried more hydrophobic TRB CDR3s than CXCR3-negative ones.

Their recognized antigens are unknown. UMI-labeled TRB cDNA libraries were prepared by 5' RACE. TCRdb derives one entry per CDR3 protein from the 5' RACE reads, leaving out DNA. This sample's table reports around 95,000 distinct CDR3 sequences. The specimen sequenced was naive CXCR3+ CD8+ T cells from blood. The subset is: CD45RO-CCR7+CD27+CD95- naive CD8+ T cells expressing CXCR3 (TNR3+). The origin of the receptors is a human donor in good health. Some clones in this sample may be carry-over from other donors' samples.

This chain's CDR3 is CATKQRPQGVYNSPLHF. The chain joins TRBV6-9 to TRBJ1-6; checking the TCRdb D call of TRBD1 is not possible without DNA. CDR1 and CDR2 from the germline V gene are MNHGY and SVAAGI. The CDR3 has 17 residues.

This chain's CDR3 is CASSMGQGMVGNEQFF. The chain is built from TRBV5-1 and TRBJ2-1; TCRdb's D call of TRBD1 is untestable without DNA. In germline, CDR1 is SGHRS, CDR2 YFSETQ. This CDR3 region has 16 residues.

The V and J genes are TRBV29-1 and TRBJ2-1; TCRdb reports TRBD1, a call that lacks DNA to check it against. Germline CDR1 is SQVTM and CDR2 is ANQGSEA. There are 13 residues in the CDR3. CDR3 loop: CSAGGGTYNEQFF.

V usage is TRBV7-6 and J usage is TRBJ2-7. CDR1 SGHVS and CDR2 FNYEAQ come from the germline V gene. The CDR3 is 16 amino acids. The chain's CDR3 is CASSLGGWTDSYEQYF. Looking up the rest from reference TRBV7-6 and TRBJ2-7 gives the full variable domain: GAGVSQSPRYKVTKRGQDVALRCDPISGHVSLYWYRQALGQGPEFLTYFNYEAQQDKSGLPNDRFSAERPEGSISTLTIQRTEQRDSAMYRCASSLGGWTDSYEQYFGPGTRLTVT.

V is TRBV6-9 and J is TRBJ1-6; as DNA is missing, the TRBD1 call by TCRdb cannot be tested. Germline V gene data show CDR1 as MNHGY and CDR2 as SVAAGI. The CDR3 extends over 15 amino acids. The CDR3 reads CASSYPFSRASPLHF.

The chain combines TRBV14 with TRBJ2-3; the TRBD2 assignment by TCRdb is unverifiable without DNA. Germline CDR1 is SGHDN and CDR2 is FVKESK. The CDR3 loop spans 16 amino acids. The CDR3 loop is CASSQDLLAGADTQYF.

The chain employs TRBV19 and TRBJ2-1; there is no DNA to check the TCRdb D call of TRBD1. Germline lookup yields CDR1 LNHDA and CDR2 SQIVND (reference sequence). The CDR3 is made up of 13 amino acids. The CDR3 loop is CASMPGRGNEQFF.

The CDR3 is CASSLKGAYEQYF. The chain carries TRBV12-3 or TRBV12-4 and TRBJ2-7; TCRdb proposes TRBD1, but this gene call is untestable without DNA. The length of the CDR3 is 13 residues.

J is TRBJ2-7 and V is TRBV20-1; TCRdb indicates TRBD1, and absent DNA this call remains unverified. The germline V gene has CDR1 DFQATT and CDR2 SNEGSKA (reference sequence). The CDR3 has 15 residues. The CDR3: CSARDLYGKENEQYF.

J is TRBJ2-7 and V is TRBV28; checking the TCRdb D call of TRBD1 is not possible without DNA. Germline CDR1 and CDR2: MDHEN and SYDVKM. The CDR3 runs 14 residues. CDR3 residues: CASTLGQGSYEQYF.

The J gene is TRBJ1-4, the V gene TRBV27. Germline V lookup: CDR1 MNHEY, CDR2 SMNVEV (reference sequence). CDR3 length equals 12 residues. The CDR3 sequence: CASRGTNEKLFF.

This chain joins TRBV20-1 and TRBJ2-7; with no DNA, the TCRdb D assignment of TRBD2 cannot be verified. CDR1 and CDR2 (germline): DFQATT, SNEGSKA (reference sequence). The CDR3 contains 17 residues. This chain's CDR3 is CSAKDLPLAGGLYEQYF.

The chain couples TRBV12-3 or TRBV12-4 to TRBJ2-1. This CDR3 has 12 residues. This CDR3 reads CASSLGQSSSIF.

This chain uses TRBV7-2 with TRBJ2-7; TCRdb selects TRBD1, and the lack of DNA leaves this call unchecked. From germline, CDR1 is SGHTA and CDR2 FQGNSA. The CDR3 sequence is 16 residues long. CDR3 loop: CASSFGIKTASYEQYF.

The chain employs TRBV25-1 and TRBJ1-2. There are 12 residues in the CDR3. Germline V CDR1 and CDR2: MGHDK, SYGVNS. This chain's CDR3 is CASRTANYGYTF.

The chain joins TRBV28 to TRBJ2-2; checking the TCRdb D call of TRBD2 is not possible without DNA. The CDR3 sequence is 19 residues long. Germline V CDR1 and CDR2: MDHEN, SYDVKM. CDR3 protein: CASSSRLAGIVANTGELFF. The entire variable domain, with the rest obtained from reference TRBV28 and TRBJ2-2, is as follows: DVKVTQSSRYLVKRTGEKVFLECVQDMDHENMFWYRQDPGLGLRLIYFSYDVKMKEKGDIPEGYSVSREKKERFSLILESASTNQTSMYLCASSSRLAGIVANTGELFFGEGSRLTVL.

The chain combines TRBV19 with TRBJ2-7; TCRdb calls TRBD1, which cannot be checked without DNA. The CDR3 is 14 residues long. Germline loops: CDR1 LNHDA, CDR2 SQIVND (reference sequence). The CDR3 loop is CASSIGTGLIEQYF.

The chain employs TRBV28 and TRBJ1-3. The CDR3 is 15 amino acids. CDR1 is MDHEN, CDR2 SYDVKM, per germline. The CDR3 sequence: CASSFMGYSGNTIYF.

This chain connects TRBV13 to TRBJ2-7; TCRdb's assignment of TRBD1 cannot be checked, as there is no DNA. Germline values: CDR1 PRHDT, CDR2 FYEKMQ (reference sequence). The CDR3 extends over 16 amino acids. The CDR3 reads CASSLEGGIPFYEQYF.

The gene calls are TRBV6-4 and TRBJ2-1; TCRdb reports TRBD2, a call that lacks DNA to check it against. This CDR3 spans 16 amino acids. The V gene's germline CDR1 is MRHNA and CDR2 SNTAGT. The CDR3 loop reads CASSDGLGREVGEQFF.

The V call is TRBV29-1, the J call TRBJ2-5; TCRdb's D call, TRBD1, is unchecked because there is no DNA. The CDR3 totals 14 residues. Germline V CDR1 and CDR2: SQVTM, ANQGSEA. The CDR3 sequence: CSVERDRGPETQYF.

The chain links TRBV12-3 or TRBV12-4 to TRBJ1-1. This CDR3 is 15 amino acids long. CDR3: CASRIFLGMNTEAFF.

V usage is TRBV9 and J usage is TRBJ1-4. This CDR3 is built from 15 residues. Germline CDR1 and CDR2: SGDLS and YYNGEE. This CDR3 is CASSVAGRANEKLFF.

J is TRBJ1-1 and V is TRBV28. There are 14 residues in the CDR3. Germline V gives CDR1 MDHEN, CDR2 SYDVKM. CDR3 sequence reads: CASSFIQPKGEAFF.

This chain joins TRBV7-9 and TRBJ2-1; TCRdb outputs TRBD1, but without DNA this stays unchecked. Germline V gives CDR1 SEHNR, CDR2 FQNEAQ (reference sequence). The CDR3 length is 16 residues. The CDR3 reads CASSPTQANSYNEQFF.

CDR3 amino acids: CASSSRGPTYEQYF. V and J are TRBV5-1 and TRBJ2-7. CDR3 length equals 14 residues. Germline values: CDR1 SGHRS, CDR2 YFSETQ.